These T cell receptor beta chains were read from a single sample in a study of neurological immune-mediated disorders. Via MiXCR, TCRdb re-called the 5' RACE reads, giving one row per CDR3 protein. This sample has about 53,000 distinct CDR3 sequences, with around a sixth found just once. Sequenced material: PBMCs. The source of these receptors is a man aged 60 to 75 in good health. The CDR3 runs from the conserved cysteine through the conserved F or W. The D gene is left open where the match is weak. Rows give clone size only sometimes, using once, few, many, or a class for an expanded clone.

D: TRBD1
V: TRBV10-3
size: many
J: TRBJ1-1
DNA: TGTGCCATCAGTGAGAGGGGGCCCAACACTGAAGCTTTCTTT
CDR3: CAISERGPNTEAFF

D: -
V: TRBV18
size: many
J: TRBJ1-5
DNA: TGTGCCAGCTCACCAGGACAGAAGAATCAGCCCCAGCATTTT
CDR3: CASSPGQKNQPQHF

D: TRBD2
V: TRBV7-8
size: many
J: TRBJ2-5
DNA: TGTGCCAGCACCCGGACTAGCCAAGAGACCCAGTACTTC
CDR3: CASTRTSQETQYF

D: -
V: TRBV19
size: many
J: TRBJ1-5
DNA: TGTGCCACCTCCCGGGTCCCGTTTGAGCCCCAGCATTTT
CDR3: CATSRVPFEPQHF

D: TRBD2
V: TRBV6-2/TRBV6-3
size: many
J: TRBJ2-3
DNA: TGTGCCAGCAGAGGACTAGCGGGAATCGTTACAGATACGCAGTATTTT
CDR3: CASRGLAGIVTDTQYF

D: -
V: TRBV6-6
size: many
J: TRBJ2-3
DNA: TGTGCCAGCAACACCCGCCTCACAGATACGCAGTATTTT
CDR3: CASNTRLTDTQYF

D: -
V: TRBV10-3
size: many
J: TRBJ2-1
DNA: TGTGCCATCAGCAGGGGGATAGCGGACAACTACAATGAGCAGTTCTTC
CDR3: CAISRGIADNYNEQFF

D: -
V: TRBV5-1
size: many
J: TRBJ2-7
DNA: TGCGCCAGCAGCTTGGAAGGAATCCTCCTCTCCTACGAGCAGTACTTC
CDR3: CASSLEGILLSYEQYF

D: -
V: TRBV29-1
size: few
J: TRBJ1-2
DNA: TGCAGCGCCTCGGACAACTATGGCTACACCTTC
CDR3: CSASDNYGYTF

D: -
V: TRBV5-1
size: many
J: TRBJ1-4
DNA: TGCGCCAGCAGCGGTGGCAGGGATGGAAATGAAAAACTGTTTTTT
CDR3: CASSGGRDGNEKLFF

D: -
V: TRBV20-1
size: many
J: TRBJ1-4
DNA: TGCAGTGCCCCTGAAGGCCGCTCAACTAATGAAAAACTGTTTTTT
CDR3: CSAPEGRSTNEKLFF

D: -
V: TRBV2
size: -
J: TRBJ2-5
DNA: TGTGCCAGCAGTGATGTCAGCCTAGGAGAGACCCAGTACTTC
CDR3: CASSDVSLGETQYF

D: -
V: TRBV15
size: -
J: TRBJ2-3
DNA: TGTGCCACCAGCTCAATGGGCAGGGGACGCTCAGATACGCAGTATTTT
CDR3: CATSSMGRGRSDTQYF

D: -
V: TRBV29-1
size: many
J: TRBJ2-7
DNA: TGCAGCGTTGGGCGGAGCTCCTACGAGCAGTACTTC
CDR3: CSVGRSSYEQYF

D: TRBD1
V: TRBV20-1
size: many
J: TRBJ1-1
DNA: TGCAGTGCTCTGGGCCAGGGGGCCCTTGAAGCTTTCTTT
CDR3: CSALGQGALEAFF

D: -
V: TRBV7-6
size: -
J: TRBJ2-7
DNA: TGTGCCAGTGGTTGGCCCAGCTCCTACGAGCAGTACTTC
CDR3: CASGWPSSYEQYF

D: TRBD1
V: TRBV5-1
size: -
J: TRBJ1-4
DNA: TGCGCCAGTAGCGTGACAGGGGCGCGGAATGAAAAACTGTTTTTT
CDR3: CASSVTGARNEKLFF

D: TRBD1
V: TRBV6-6
size: many
J: TRBJ1-5
DNA: TGTGCCAGCATCCTTACAGGGGGCGCCGGCAATCAGCCCCAGCATTTT
CDR3: CASILTGGAGNQPQHF

D: -
V: TRBV28
size: -
J: TRBJ2-3
DNA: TGTGCCAGCAGTTCCTTCCGGGTCGGCACAGATACGCAGTATTTT
CDR3: CASSSFRVGTDTQYF

D: -
V: TRBV28
size: many
J: TRBJ2-1
DNA: TGTGCCAGCAGTCCCGACCGGGGTGGGAGGGACAAGGGCTCCTACAATGAGCAGTTCTTC
CDR3: CASSPDRGGRDKGSYNEQFF

D: TRBD2
V: TRBV19
size: -
J: TRBJ2-2
DNA: TGTGCCAGCGCCTTTAGCGGGGGGCGGAACACCGGGGAGCTGTTTTTT
CDR3: CASAFSGGRNTGELFF

D: -
V: TRBV5-1
size: many
J: TRBJ2-3
DNA: TGCGCCAGCAGCTTGGAAGATCCAGGATCCACAGATACGCAGTATTTT
CDR3: CASSLEDPGSTDTQYF

D: -
V: TRBV15
size: many
J: TRBJ2-7
DNA: TGTGCCACCAGCTACCGTCACGGAAAGACGATGTGTGAGCAGTACTTC
CDR3: CATSYRHGKTMCEQYF

D: -
V: TRBV5-1
size: -
J: TRBJ2-7
DNA: TGCGCCAGCAGCCCTGGGTTCGGGGGTTACGAGCAGTACTTC
CDR3: CASSPGFGGYEQYF

D: -
V: TRBV5-1
size: once
J: TRBJ2-7
DNA: TGCGCCAGCACCCCGGGGGGCAAGCGGACTTACGAGCATTACTTC
CDR3: CASTPGGKRTYEHYF

D: TRBD1
V: TRBV7-2
size: many
J: TRBJ2-7
DNA: TGTGCCAGCAGCTTAGTAGGACAGGGGGACTACGAGCAGTACTTC
CDR3: CASSLVGQGDYEQYF

D: -
V: TRBV10-3
size: -
J: TRBJ2-6
DNA: TGTGTCACAAACCTTGGGATGGCTGGGGCCAACGTCCTGACTTTC
CDR3: CVTNLGMAGANVLTF

D: TRBD2
V: TRBV7-2
size: -
J: TRBJ2-1
DNA: TGTGCCAGCAGGGCGGGACGGAGATTAGCGGGAGTTGAGCAGTTCTTC
CDR3: CASRAGRRLAGVEQFF

D: -
V: TRBV5-1
size: many
J: TRBJ1-1
DNA: TGCGCCAGCAGCCTGGAGGTAGGAAGAACTGAAGCTTTCTTT
CDR3: CASSLEVGRTEAFF

D: -
V: TRBV12-3/TRBV12-4
size: many
J: TRBJ2-7
DNA: TGTGCCAGCAGCCTCAGGGATCCCTACGAGCAGTACTTC
CDR3: CASSLRDPYEQYF

D: -
V: TRBV7-9
size: many
J: TRBJ2-1
DNA: TGTGCCAGCAGCTTAGACAGGGCCCCCTACAATGAGCAGTTCTTC
CDR3: CASSLDRAPYNEQFF

D: TRBD2
V: TRBV29-1
size: -
J: TRBJ2-5
DNA: TGCAGCGCCCTGACTGGCGGAAGATCCGGGAGGGAGACCCAGTACTTC
CDR3: CSALTGGRSGRETQYF

D: TRBD2
V: TRBV25-1
size: many
J: TRBJ2-2
DNA: TGTGCCAGCAGTGAATCTGTACTAGCGGGAGCCGGGGAGCTGTTTTTT
CDR3: CASSESVLAGAGELFF

D: TRBD2
V: TRBV20-1
size: many
J: TRBJ2-5
DNA: TGCAGTGCTCGGGGACTAGCGGGAGTAGAGACCCAGTACTTC
CDR3: CSARGLAGVETQYF

D: -
V: TRBV7-9
size: many
J: TRBJ2-1
DNA: TGTGCCAGCAGCTTTGGGGATGGTGAGCAGTTCTTC
CDR3: CASSFGDGEQFF

D: -
V: TRBV5-5
size: many
J: TRBJ2-1
DNA: TGTGCCAGCAGCGTGGGGGCGGGATTGTCCGGTGAGCAGTTCTTC
CDR3: CASSVGAGLSGEQFF

D: -
V: TRBV21-1
size: many
J: TRBJ1-5
DNA: TGTGCCAGCAGAAGGGGTAAACAGGAGAATCAGCCCCAGCATTTT
CDR3: CASRRGKQENQPQHF

D: TRBD2
V: TRBV6-6
size: many
J: TRBJ2-6
DNA: TGTGCCAGCAGTTATTACGGAGTGAGACTAGCGGACACGGGGGCCAACGTCCTGACTTTC
CDR3: CASSYYGVRLADTGANVLTF

D: -
V: TRBV7-9
size: many
J: TRBJ2-7
DNA: TGTGCCAGCAGCTCGACCGGGACTTACTACGAGCAGTACTTC
CDR3: CASSSTGTYYEQYF

D: TRBD2
V: TRBV9
size: few
J: TRBJ2-1
DNA: TGTGCCAGCAGCGGGGGACTAGCGGGAGGCCACAATGAGCAGTTCTTC
CDR3: CASSGGLAGGHNEQFF

D: -
V: TRBV12-3/TRBV12-4
size: many
J: TRBJ2-1
DNA: TGTGCCAGCAGTTTATCGACTAACAATGAGCAGTTCTTC
CDR3: CASSLSTNNEQFF

D: -
V: TRBV7-2
size: many
J: TRBJ2-3
DNA: TGTGCCAGCAGCTTAGTTACGGGGTCCGGGGATACGCAGTATTTT
CDR3: CASSLVTGSGDTQYF

D: TRBD2
V: TRBV18
size: few
J: TRBJ2-7
DNA: TGTGCCAGCTCTCCTACCGAGCGCGGGAGCTTCTACGAGCAGTACTTC
CDR3: CASSPTERGSFYEQYF

D: -
V: TRBV9
size: -
J: TRBJ2-7
DNA: TGTGCCAGCAGCGTAGGGCCCAGCCCCTACGAGCAGTACTTC
CDR3: CASSVGPSPYEQYF

D: -
V: TRBV6-2/TRBV6-3
size: -
J: TRBJ2-3
DNA: TGTGCCAGCAGTTACGGGGCTGGGAGAGCAGATACGCAGTATTTT
CDR3: CASSYGAGRADTQYF

D: -
V: TRBV7-6
size: many
J: TRBJ2-5
DNA: TGTGCCAGCAGCCGACCCGGGGGGCCGCGGGGCCAGTACTTC
CDR3: CASSRPGGPRGQYF

D: -
V: TRBV20-1
size: many
J: TRBJ2-5
DNA: TGCAGTGCCCCTCCGAGTCAGTACCAAGAGACCCAGTACTTC
CDR3: CSAPPSQYQETQYF

D: -
V: TRBV20-1
size: many
J: TRBJ1-3
DNA: TGCAGTGCTAGGATGGCCGATGGAAACACCATATATTTT
CDR3: CSARMADGNTIYF

D: -
V: TRBV3-1
size: -
J: TRBJ2-2
DNA: TGTGCCAGCAGCCACACCGGGGAGCTGTTTTTT
CDR3: CASSHTGELFF

D: TRBD2
V: TRBV12-3/TRBV12-4
size: many
J: TRBJ2-1
DNA: TGTGCCAGCAGTCCTCTAGCGGGGCCCTACAATGAGCAGTTCTTC
CDR3: CASSPLAGPYNEQFF

D: TRBD1
V: TRBV29-1
size: few
J: TRBJ2-3
DNA: TGCAGCGTTGGTTGGATCACCGGTACAGGGGGACCCACAGATACGCAGTATTTT
CDR3: CSVGWITGTGGPTDTQYF

D: -
V: TRBV28
size: many
J: TRBJ1-1
DNA: TGTGCCAGCAGTCGTAACTGGGGGGCCACTGAAGCTTTCTTT
CDR3: CASSRNWGATEAFF

D: TRBD1
V: TRBV20-1
size: many
J: TRBJ2-2
DNA: TGCAGTGCTAGAGATCTCCGGGGGACAGGCCAGAATACCGGGGAGCTGTTTTTT
CDR3: CSARDLRGTGQNTGELFF

D: -
V: TRBV3-1
size: -
J: TRBJ1-1
DNA: TGTGCCAGCAGCCAAGGGGCGGGCACTGAAGCTTTCTTT
CDR3: CASSQGAGTEAFF

D: -
V: TRBV11-2
size: many
J: TRBJ2-3
DNA: TGTGCCAGCAGCTTAGTAGGGGACACAGATACGCAGTATTTT
CDR3: CASSLVGDTDTQYF

D: -
V: TRBV5-6
size: many
J: TRBJ1-5
DNA: TGTGCCAGCAGCTTGGGAACAGGCCAGCGCAATCAGCCCCAGCATTTT
CDR3: CASSLGTGQRNQPQHF

D: -
V: TRBV4-3
size: many
J: TRBJ1-5
DNA: TGCGCCAGCAGCCAAGATTGGGGCGATGGACAGCCCCAGCATTTT
CDR3: CASSQDWGDGQPQHF

D: TRBD2
V: TRBV7-3
size: many
J: TRBJ2-3
DNA: TGTGCCAGCAGCTCCGGGACTAGACGGGCCACAGATACGCAGTATTTT
CDR3: CASSSGTRRATDTQYF